A selection of T cell receptor beta chains follows, all from one sample in a study of cytomegalovirus exposure and HLA in healthy donors. Here immunoSEQ multiplex PCR was the method, and the copy in TCRdb shows in-frame clones only, minus some. The sample consists of over 150,000 clones, 77% of them appearing once. Sequenced input: PBMCs. The receptor set was obtained from a woman aged 30 to 39 in good health and CMV-seropositive. The CDR3 runs from the conserved cysteine through the conserved F or W. D genes are given only for firm matches. Clone size is given for some rows only: seen once, a few or many times, or a class if the clone is expanded.

TRBJ1-2 - TRBV30 - CAWSPFPGLTF TGTGCCTGGAGTCCCTTCCCCGGTCTCACCTTC
TRBJ2-5 TRBD1 TRBV6-5 - CASSYGTGVEETQYF TGTGCCAGCAGTTACGGGACAGGAGTAGAAGAGACCCAGTACTTC
TRBJ2-7 TRBD1 TRBV7-6 - CASTSWTGGTYEQYF TGTGCCAGCACTTCTTGGACAGGGGGTACCTACGAGCAGTACTTC
TRBJ2-2 TRBD1 TRBV28 - CASSPQRGLTTGELFF TGTGCCAGCAGTCCACAAAGGGGGCTAACCACCGGGGAGCTGTTTTTT
TRBJ2-1 TRBD2 TRBV6-1 - CASSTSGTSYNEQFF TGTGCCAGCAGTACAAGCGGGACCTCCTACAATGAGCAGTTCTTC
TRBJ2-3 TRBD2 TRBV11-3 - CASSSGTSVRDTQYF TGTGCCAGCAGCTCCGGGACTAGTGTGAGAGATACGCAGTATTTT
TRBJ2-7 TRBD2 TRBV30 few CAWSRREDPREQYF TGTGCCTGGAGTCGTCGGGAGGACCCTCGGGAGCAGTACTTC
TRBJ1-2 - TRBV28 - CASSRLGLNYGYTF TGTGCCAGCAGCCGCCTAGGCCTTAACTATGGCTACACCTTC
TRBJ2-7 TRBD1 TRBV19 - CASRRDRGHEQYF TGTGCCAGTAGGCGGGACAGGGGGCATGAGCAGTACTTC
TRBJ2-3 TRBD2 TRBV9 few CATAPGLAGIGTDTQYF TGTGCCACCGCCCCCGGACTAGCGGGAATCGGCACAGATACGCAGTATTTT
TRBJ2-7 TRBD2 TRBV19 - CASSIGTSGIYEQYF TGTGCCAGTAGTATCGGAACTAGCGGGATCTACGAGCAGTACTTC
TRBJ2-1 - TRBV6-4 - CASSVEAGTTYNEQFF TGTGCCAGCAGTGTTGAGGCGGGTACTACCTACAATGAGCAGTTCTTC
TRBJ2-2 TRBD1 TRBV7-2 - CASSRDRSGTGELFF TGTGCCAGCAGCAGGGACAGGTCCGGGACCGGGGAGCTGTTTTTT
TRBJ1-4 - TRBV28 - CASSFLAGANEKLFF TGTGCCAGCAGTTTTTTGGCGGGAGCTAATGAAAAACTGTTTTTT
TRBJ2-5 - TRBV2 - CASSESDTSYQETQYF TGTGCCAGCAGTGAGTCGGATACTAGCTACCAAGAGACCCAGTACTTC
TRBJ1-5 TRBD1 TRBV10-3 once CAISESGTAPQPQHF TGTGCCATCAGTGAGTCCGGGACAGCTCCTCAGCCCCAGCATTTT
TRBJ1-1 - TRBV10-2 few CASSERRTEAFF TGCGCCAGCAGTGAGAGGAGGACTGAAGCTTTCTTT
TRBJ1-2 - TRBV29-1 - CSVSIREGGRINYGYTF TGCAGCGTTTCCATCAGGGAGGGAGGGCGGATTAACTATGGCTACACCTTC
TRBJ2-3 TRBD2 TRBV10-3 once CAIREGGLAGDTQYF TGTGCCATCAGAGAGGGTGGACTAGCGGGAGATACGCAGTATTTT
TRBJ2-5 - TRBV25-1 - CASSEYDPQGRRQTQYF TGTGCCAGCAGTGAATATGATCCCCAGGGCCGCCGTCAGACCCAGTACTTC
TRBJ2-2 TRBD1 TRBV7-2 - CASSRGQLNTGELFF TGTGCCAGCAGCCGGGGACAGCTGAACACCGGGGAGCTGTTTTTT
TRBJ2-5 TRBD1 TRBV5-5 - CASSLGQGGRETQYF TGTGCCAGCAGCTTGGGACAGGGTGGGAGAGAGACCCAGTACTTC
TRBJ2-1 TRBD2 TRBV7-3 - CASSSWTSGAVSYEQFF TGTGCCAGCAGCTCCTGGACTAGCGGGGCGGTGAGCTATGAGCAGTTCTTC
TRBJ1-1 - TRBV5-1 few CASSSGVPSTEAFF TGCGCCAGCAGCTCAGGGGTCCCCAGCACTGAAGCTTTCTTT
TRBJ2-7 TRBD2 TRBV5-1 - CASSLARGRNSGRAYEQYF TGCGCCAGCAGCTTGGCCCGGGGACGGAACAGCGGGAGGGCCTACGAGCAGTACTTC
TRBJ2-3 - TRBV13 - CASSLLGGTTFTDTQYF TGTGCCAGCAGCTTATTGGGCGGGACCACCTTCACAGATACGCAGTATTTT
TRBJ1-5 - TRBV28 - CASSYSLGGHQPQHF TGTGCCAGCAGCTACAGCCTGGGAGGCCATCAGCCCCAGCATTTT
TRBJ1-5 - TRBV28 - CASSFQRYNQPQHF TGTGCCAGCAGCTTCCAGCGGTATAATCAGCCCCAGCATTTT
TRBJ1-5 - TRBV19 - CASSWPLREAQHF TGTGCCAGTAGCTGGCCCCTTCGGGAGGCCCAGCATTTT
TRBJ2-2 TRBD2 TRBV5-5 - CASGGWLADPGELFF TGTGCCAGCGGGGGGTGGCTAGCGGACCCCGGGGAGCTGTTTTTT
TRBJ2-7 TRBD2 TRBV10-1 - CASSTSGRSAGQYF TGCGCCAGCAGTACTAGCGGGAGGTCCGCGGGGCAGTACTTC
TRBJ2-7 TRBD1 TRBV6-5 - CASSSARDRGHEQYF TGTGCCAGCAGTTCCGCCCGGGACAGGGGCCACGAGCAGTACTTC
TRBJ2-1 - TRBV27 - CASKGGNYNEQFF TGTGCCAGCAAGGGCGGGAACTACAATGAGCAGTTCTTC
TRBJ1-1 - TRBV5-4 - CASSFGGTEAFF TGTGCCAGCAGCTTTGGAGGCACTGAAGCTTTCTTT
TRBJ2-6 - TRBV2 - CASSPRGGAGANVLTF TGTGCCAGCAGTCCCCGTGGAGGGGCTGGGGCCAACGTCCTGACTTTC
TRBJ2-1 - TRBV1 - CTSSQKGTSGRGVYNEQFF TGCACCAGCAGCCAGAAAGGGACTAGCGGGAGGGGGGTCTACAATGAGCAGTTCTTC
TRBJ2-1 - TRBV7-2 once CASSFQGSPIGGEQFF TGTGCCAGCAGCTTCCAGGGGTCTCCTATTGGGGGTGAGCAGTTCTTC
TRBJ1-4 TRBD1 TRBV7-8 few CASSRGTGVEKLFF TGTGCCAGCAGCCGTGGGACAGGAGTCGAAAAACTGTTTTTT
TRBJ2-1 - TRBV5-6 - CASSWHGPNEQFF TGTGCCAGCAGCTGGCATGGGCCCAATGAGCAGTTCTTC